These T cell receptor beta chains were read from a single sample in a study of blood T cell repertoires in COVID-19. Clones were sequenced by immunoSEQ multiplex PCR, and TCRdb holds only the in-frame ones, with some missing. There are about 430,000 clones in the sample; nearly 90% occur only once, and about 1.4% lies in the top ten. Material for sequencing was PBMCs or T cells enriched from blood (not recorded which). These receptor sequences come from a woman aged 18-29 years who had been exposed to COVID-19. Each CDR3 is given with its conserved first and last residue. Fields, in order: J gene, D gene, clone size, V gene, CDR3 DNA, CDR3 protein. D genes are given only for firm matches. Only part of the rows carry a size: once, few, many, or a class if the clone is expanded.

j_gene: TRBJ1-6; d_gene: TRBD1; abundance: -; v_gene: TRBV24-1; CDR3nt: TGTGCCACCGGTGACAGGGTCGGCTCACCCCTCCACTTT; CDR3aa: CATGDRVGSPLHF
j_gene: TRBJ1-5; d_gene: -; abundance: -; v_gene: TRBV5-6; CDR3nt: TGTGCCAGCAGCTCACAGGGATCGAATCAGCCCCAGCATTTT; CDR3aa: CASSSQGSNQPQHF
j_gene: TRBJ1-2; d_gene: -; abundance: -; v_gene: TRBV4-1; CDR3nt: TGCGCCAGCAGCCCCGGGGGATATGGCTACACCTTC; CDR3aa: CASSPGGYGYTF
j_gene: TRBJ1-3; d_gene: -; abundance: once; v_gene: TRBV9; CDR3nt: TGTGCCAGCAGCCCCGGGGTGGGAGCTGGAAACACCATATATTTT; CDR3aa: CASSPGVGAGNTIYF
j_gene: TRBJ1-5; d_gene: -; abundance: -; v_gene: TRBV7-9; CDR3nt: TGTGCCAGCAGCTCGCGGGATGGGACGGTATCGCCCCAGCATTTT; CDR3aa: CASSSRDGTVSPQHF
j_gene: TRBJ2-3; d_gene: TRBD2; abundance: many; v_gene: TRBV9; CDR3nt: TGTGCCAGCAGCGTAGGTAGCGGGAGTTCCGCAGATACGCAGTATTTT; CDR3aa: CASSVGSGSSADTQYF
j_gene: TRBJ1-2; d_gene: -; abundance: -; v_gene: TRBV21-1; CDR3nt: TGTGCCAGCAGCAAAGAGGGGCAACCGGGACAGGACAACTATGGCTACACCTTC; CDR3aa: CASSKEGQPGQDNYGYTF
j_gene: TRBJ1-2; d_gene: TRBD1; abundance: -; v_gene: TRBV5-4; CDR3nt: TGTGCCAGCAGCTGGGGGCAACAGGGGGGCTATGGCTACACCTTC; CDR3aa: CASSWGQQGGYGYTF
j_gene: TRBJ1-5; d_gene: TRBD1; abundance: -; v_gene: TRBV5-5; CDR3nt: TGTGCCAGCAGCCGAAGTTGGGACAGTAGCAATCAGCCCCAGCATTTT; CDR3aa: CASSRSWDSSNQPQHF
j_gene: TRBJ2-7; d_gene: TRBD1; abundance: -; v_gene: TRBV29-1; CDR3nt: TGCAGCGTCGGCTTACGGGACAGGGGTCCCTACGAGCAGTACTTC; CDR3aa: CSVGLRDRGPYEQYF
j_gene: TRBJ2-1; d_gene: -; abundance: -; v_gene: TRBV7-2; CDR3nt: TGTGCCAGCAGCTTAAACAGGGAGAATGAGCAGTTCTTC; CDR3aa: CASSLNRENEQFF
j_gene: TRBJ1-3; d_gene: -; abundance: -; v_gene: TRBV27; CDR3nt: TGTGCCAGCTCTATCGATGGCAGGCGGAGGCCCATATATTTT; CDR3aa: CASSIDGRRRPIYF
j_gene: TRBJ2-6; d_gene: TRBD1; abundance: -; v_gene: TRBV28; CDR3nt: TGTGCCAGTACCTCCGGGACAGGGGGAGGGGCCAACGTCCTGACTTTC; CDR3aa: CASTSGTGGGANVLTF
j_gene: TRBJ2-1; d_gene: TRBD1; abundance: -; v_gene: TRBV30; CDR3nt: TGTGCCTTGGGACAGGGCTACAATGAGCAGTTCTTC; CDR3aa: CALGQGYNEQFF
j_gene: TRBJ1-1; d_gene: -; abundance: -; v_gene: TRBV18; CDR3nt: TGTGCCAGCTCACCAGGGGGCGTCCAGAACACTGAAGCTTTCTTT; CDR3aa: CASSPGGVQNTEAFF
j_gene: TRBJ1-6; d_gene: TRBD1; abundance: -; v_gene: TRBV30; CDR3nt: TGTGCCTGGAGCCACAGGGACAGGGTCAATTCACCCCTCCACTTT; CDR3aa: CAWSHRDRVNSPLHF
j_gene: TRBJ1-1; d_gene: -; abundance: -; v_gene: TRBV27; CDR3nt: TGTGCCAGCAGGTCGGGGAGGACTGAAGCTTTCTTT; CDR3aa: CASRSGRTEAFF
j_gene: TRBJ1-1; d_gene: -; abundance: -; v_gene: TRBV28; CDR3nt: TGTGCCAGCAGTTCTTTCACAGAGGGCACTGAAGCTTTCTTT; CDR3aa: CASSSFTEGTEAFF
j_gene: TRBJ1-2; d_gene: TRBD1; abundance: -; v_gene: TRBV9; CDR3nt: TGTGCCAGCAGCGTACAGGGGGGCTATGGCTACACCTTC; CDR3aa: CASSVQGGYGYTF
j_gene: TRBJ1-5; d_gene: -; abundance: -; v_gene: TRBV18; CDR3nt: TGTGCCAGCTCATCAGACAGTTATAGCAATCAGCCCCAGCATTTT; CDR3aa: CASSSDSYSNQPQHF
j_gene: TRBJ1-4; d_gene: -; abundance: -; v_gene: TRBV7-9; CDR3nt: TGTGCCAGCAGCCCAGCGGGTGCAACTAATGAAAAACTGTTTTTT; CDR3aa: CASSPAGATNEKLFF
j_gene: TRBJ2-1; d_gene: TRBD2; abundance: -; v_gene: TRBV5-1; CDR3nt: TGCGCCACGGCAAGCGGGAGCTCCTACAATGAGCAGTTCTTC; CDR3aa: CATASGSSYNEQFF
j_gene: TRBJ1-4; d_gene: -; abundance: -; v_gene: TRBV2; CDR3nt: TGTGCCAGCGGCGGGACGCTAGCAACTAATGAAAAACTGTTTTTT; CDR3aa: CASGGTLATNEKLFF
j_gene: TRBJ2-7; d_gene: -; abundance: -; v_gene: TRBV5-1; CDR3nt: TGCGCCAGCAGCTTTACCCCAGCCTACGAGCAGTACTTC; CDR3aa: CASSFTPAYEQYF
j_gene: TRBJ2-7; d_gene: TRBD1; abundance: -; v_gene: TRBV19; CDR3nt: TGTGCCAGTAGTCGGACAGGGCGCTACGAGCAGTACTTC; CDR3aa: CASSRTGRYEQYF
j_gene: TRBJ1-5; d_gene: -; abundance: -; v_gene: TRBV6-1; CDR3nt: TGTGCCAGCAGTGAATTAGAATCGAATCAGCCCCAGCATTTT; CDR3aa: CASSELESNQPQHF
j_gene: TRBJ2-3; d_gene: TRBD1; abundance: -; v_gene: TRBV7-9; CDR3nt: TGTGCCAGCAGCGCAGACAGGGGCGGGGCAGATACGCAGTATTTT; CDR3aa: CASSADRGGADTQYF
j_gene: TRBJ2-1; d_gene: -; abundance: -; v_gene: TRBV3-1/TRBV3-2; CDR3nt: TGTGCCAGCAGCCAAGCGCTAGCGTACAACAATGAGCAGTTCTTC; CDR3aa: CASSQALAYNNEQFF
j_gene: TRBJ1-5; d_gene: -; abundance: -; v_gene: TRBV4-1; CDR3nt: TGCGCCAGCAGCCAAGATGGACAGTGGAATCAGCCCCAGCATTTT; CDR3aa: CASSQDGQWNQPQHF
j_gene: TRBJ2-3; d_gene: -; abundance: -; v_gene: TRBV19; CDR3nt: TGTGCCAGTAGTATAGGGGCGGGAAGCACAGATACGCAGTATTTT; CDR3aa: CASSIGAGSTDTQYF
j_gene: TRBJ1-1; d_gene: TRBD1; abundance: once; v_gene: TRBV18; CDR3nt: TGTGCCAGCTCGATATTTGGGACAGACACTGAAGCTTTCTTT; CDR3aa: CASSIFGTDTEAFF
j_gene: TRBJ2-3; d_gene: TRBD2; abundance: -; v_gene: TRBV29-1; CDR3nt: TGCAGCGTTGAGGCGGGAGCGCGGACAGATACGCAGTATTTT; CDR3aa: CSVEAGARTDTQYF
j_gene: TRBJ2-1; d_gene: -; abundance: -; v_gene: TRBV5-1; CDR3nt: TGCGCCAGCAGCTTGGCCGGGGACAATGAGCAGTTCTTC; CDR3aa: CASSLAGDNEQFF
j_gene: TRBJ2-3; d_gene: TRBD1; abundance: -; v_gene: TRBV29-1; CDR3nt: TGCAGCGTTGGAGTGCCGGGACAGCCCACAGATACGCAGTATTTT; CDR3aa: CSVGVPGQPTDTQYF
j_gene: TRBJ1-3; d_gene: -; abundance: -; v_gene: TRBV5-6; CDR3nt: TGTGCCAGCAGTTATGTCAGCGCGGTTGTTGGAAACACCATATATTTT; CDR3aa: CASSYVSAVVGNTIYF
j_gene: TRBJ2-1; d_gene: -; abundance: -; v_gene: TRBV21-1; CDR3nt: TGTGCCAGCAGCAATGGCGGGACGAATGAGCAGTTCTTC; CDR3aa: CASSNGGTNEQFF
j_gene: TRBJ1-2; d_gene: -; abundance: -; v_gene: TRBV27; CDR3nt: TGTGCCAGCAGTTTATCCGCCCGGGTCGGAGTAAAAGGCTACACCTTC; CDR3aa: CASSLSARVGVKGYTF
j_gene: TRBJ1-2; d_gene: -; abundance: -; v_gene: TRBV12-3/TRBV12-4; CDR3nt: TGTGCCAGCAGTTTATATTCCCCCTCTGGCTACACCTTC; CDR3aa: CASSLYSPSGYTF
j_gene: TRBJ1-2; d_gene: -; abundance: -; v_gene: TRBV30; CDR3nt: TGTGCCTGGAGTGTACGGGAGATCCGTCGCACCTTC; CDR3aa: CAWSVREIRRTF
j_gene: TRBJ2-7; d_gene: TRBD2; abundance: once; v_gene: TRBV6-5; CDR3nt: TGTGCCAGCAGTCCCCCACGGGAAACGGGGGGCGAGCAGTACTTC; CDR3aa: CASSPPRETGGEQYF